The 20 T cell receptor beta chains reported below all come from one sample, sequenced in a study of response to subunit inactivated influenza vaccine. TCRdb ran MiXCR on the RT-PCR reads and lists one entry per CDR3 protein. Among about 540,000 distinct CDR3 sequences listed, approximately 24% were seen once. Another study also made use of these data, one on T cells expressing NK-cell markers. That work adds: 5'RACE template switching built TCR beta cDNA with unique molecular identifiers.

This material consisted of CD4+ T cells sorted from PBMCs, taken 11 to 12 days after vaccination. These receptors all stem from a man aged 45-60 years who received an inactivated influenza vaccine.

The sample holds a few counts of this clonotype. The chain employs TRBV12-3 or TRBV12-4 and TRBJ1-3; D is possibly TRBD1 (5 bases). This CDR3 is 17 amino acids long. V shed 3 bases and J shed 0 bases, with 15 bases lying between them. CDR3 in DNA: TGTGCCAGCAGTTTTGGGAGGGGACGCCGCTCTGGAAACACCATATATTTT. It encodes CASSFGRGRRSGNTIYF.

The chain carries TRBV20-1 and TRBJ2-1, with TRBD2 as a possible D gene (6 bases). The CDR3 has 17 amino acids. Between the trimmed V and J ends, which lost 5 bases and 0 bases, there was a span of 20 bases. Germline-derived CDR1 and CDR2 are DFQATT and SNEGSKA (reference sequence). For the CDR3, the DNA is TGCAGTGCTGGTGCGGCACTAGCCGCCGGCTCCTACAATGAGCAGTTCTTC. The encoded protein is CSAGAALAAGSYNEQFF.

V is TRBV24-1 and J is TRBJ2-7; D is possibly TRBD1 or TRBD2 (5 bases each). Germline CDR1 reads KGHDR; CDR2 reads SFDVKD. The CDR3 runs 15 residues. Trimming took off 4 bases at V and 0 bases at J, with 12 bases between the two ends. CDR3 bases: TGTGCCACCAGTGAGACGGGACCGGACTCCTACGAGCAGTACTTC. It is translated as CATSETGPDSYEQYF.

The chain employs TRBV5-4 and TRBJ2-1; TRBD2 agrees at 12 bases. CDR1 and CDR2 (germline): SGHNT, YYREEE (reference sequence). The CDR3 runs to 16 residues. Trimming cost V 5 bases and J 8 bases; bases outside gene matches: 11. The CDR3 reads CASSRTTSGGRYEQFF. CDR3 sequence (DNA): TGTGCCAGCAGTCGTACGACTAGCGGGGGCAGATATGAGCAGTTCTTC.

V is TRBV5-6 and J is TRBJ2-5; D tentatively reads TRBD1 or TRBD2 (5 bases each). Trimming shortened V by 5 bases and J by 5 bases, and 16 bases separated the two germline ends. The CDR3 length is 14 residues. Germline V gives CDR1 SGHDT, CDR2 YYEEEE. The CDR3 protein is CASRASGGAETQYF. CDR3 nucleotides: TGTGCCAGCAGAGCGTCTGGGGGTGCGGAGACCCAGTACTTC.

This clonotype came up a few times. The chain combines TRBV27 with TRBJ1-5, with D possibly being TRBD1 (6 bases). Germline V gives CDR1 MNHEY, CDR2 SMNVEV (reference sequence). Trimming took off 2 bases at V and 4 bases at J, with 9 bases between the two ends. The CDR3 has 14 amino acids. CDR3 in DNA: TGTGCCAGCAGTTTACAGGGGCCTAATCAGCCCCAGCATTTT. This encodes CASSLQGPNQPQHF.

The gene calls are TRBV6-1 and TRBJ2-1; the D gene is possibly TRBD2 (7 bases). Per the germline V gene, CDR1 is MNHNS and CDR2 is SASEGT. The ends were cut back, 6 bases at V and 3 bases at J, with 12 bases in the middle. This CDR3 spans 14 amino acids. In DNA form, the CDR3 reads TGTGCCAGCAGCCGGGGGGCTCGCTACAATGAGCAGTTCTTC. This encodes CASSRGARYNEQFF.

The J gene is TRBJ2-1, the V gene TRBV20-1; TRBD2 might be the D (5 bases). The germline V gene has CDR1 DFQATT and CDR2 SNEGSKA (reference sequence). V was cut by 6 bases and J by 3 bases, with 12 bases left in between. This CDR3 spans 13 amino acids. CDR3 bases: TGCAGTGCAACTAGAGGGTACTACAATGAGCAGTTCTTC. This translates into CSATRGYYNEQFF.

This clonotype was seen only a few times. The chain carries TRBV10-2 and TRBJ2-1, with 13 bases identical to TRBD2. With 4 bases clipped from V and 4 bases from J, the junction kept 7 bases outside the gene matches. This CDR3 comprises 17 residues. CDR1 is WSHSY, CDR2 SAAADI, per germline. In nucleotides, the CDR3 is TGCGCCAGCAGTGGAGGACTAGCGGGAGTTTCATACAATGAGCAGTTCTTC. It translates to CASSGGLAGVSYNEQFF.

This clonotype was seen a handful of times. CDR3 sequence (DNA): TGTGCCAGCAGTTTGAGCGGGCCGCGTGAAAAACTGTTTTTT. Encoded protein: CASSLSGPREKLFF. The chain joins TRBV27 to TRBJ1-4; unclear D gene. This CDR3 region has 14 residues. V was pared by 3 bases and J by 7 bases, with 12 bases between. From germline, CDR1 is MNHEY and CDR2 SMNVEV (reference sequence).

For the CDR3, the DNA is TGCGCCAACCCCCCGGGGGAGTCCACCTCCTACGAGCAGTACTTC. It yields the protein CANPPGESTSYEQYF. The chain couples TRBV5-1 to TRBJ2-7; a possible D gene is TRBD2 (6 bases). Germline lookup yields CDR1 SGHRS and CDR2 YFSETQ. The CDR3 has 15 residues. The V end lost 9 bases, the J end lost 0 bases, and 19 bases lay between the germline ends.

The genes are TRBV4-2 and TRBJ2-4, with TRBD1 matching over 7 bases. The CDR3 consists of 15 residues. In germline, CDR1 is LGHNA, CDR2 YNFKEQ. The V segment lost 2 bases and the J segment 1 base; nucleotides outside the gene matches: 2. CDR3 nucleotides: TGTGCCAGCAGCCAAACAGGGGTGGCCAAAAACATTCAGTACTTC. Encoded protein: CASSQTGVAKNIQYF.

J is TRBJ1-3 and V is TRBV29-1, with D possibly being TRBD1 (6 bases). This CDR3 is 14 amino acids long. Germline CDR1 is SQVTM and CDR2 is ANQGSEA. V lost 7 bases and J lost 0, with 13 bases in between. Here the CDR3 DNA reads TGCAGCGCCGGAGGCAGGGGCTCTGGAAACACCATATATTTT. Its translation is CSAGGRGSGNTIYF.

This clonotype was seen a handful of times. The rearrangement uses TRBV19 and TRBJ2-6; D may match TRBD1 or TRBD2 (5 bases each). The CDR3 loop spans 17 amino acids. The V end lost 3 bases, the J end lost 4 bases, and 16 bases lay between the germline ends. Germline CDR1 reads LNHDA; CDR2 reads SQIVND (reference sequence). This CDR3 reads CASSMGDGRVGANVLTF. The DNA of the CDR3 is TGTGCCAGTAGTATGGGGGACGGACGTGTCGGGGCCAACGTCCTGACTTTC.

J is TRBJ2-1 and V is TRBV20-1, with 13 bases aligning to TRBD2. Trimming at V came to 1 base and at J to 9 bases, leaving 6 bases not matched to a gene. Germline-derived CDR1 and CDR2 are DFQATT and SNEGSKA (reference sequence). This CDR3 comprises 15 residues. CDR3 in amino acids: CSARGLAGGSPEQFF. Written as DNA, the CDR3 is TGCAGTGCTAGAGGACTAGCGGGAGGATCCCCTGAGCAGTTCTTC.

This chain uses TRBV29-1 with TRBJ2-2, with D uncertain. Trimming left V 5 bases short and J 7 bases short, with 17 bases between. The V gene's germline CDR1 is SQVTM and CDR2 ANQGSEA. This CDR3 has 14 amino acids. CDR3 in DNA: TGCAGCGTTCCCCGTTCCCACCTCGGCGGGGAGCTGTTTTTT. This sequence encodes CSVPRSHLGGELFF.

This clonotype was counted only a few times. V usage is TRBV7-2 and J usage is TRBJ2-2, with no clear D. Trimming shortened V by 5 bases and J by 2 bases, and 12 bases separated the two germline ends. CDR3 length: 15 amino acids. The germline gives CDR1 SGHTA, CDR2 FQGNSA. DNA of the CDR3: TGTGCCAGCAGCGAGTCCCCCACAAACACCGGGGAGCTGTTTTTT. It specifies CASSESPTNTGELFF.

This clonotype was detected a few times. The chain is built from TRBV12-3 or TRBV12-4 and TRBJ2-1; D is perhaps TRBD2 (6 bases). Trimming cost V 5 bases and J 12 bases, with 14 bases left between them. The CDR3 consists of 12 residues. CDR3 loop: CASSGGTRGQFF. The CDR3 region has the DNA TGTGCCAGCAGTGGAGGGACTCGGGGGCAGTTCTTC.

This clonotype was picked up a small number of times. The CDR3 DNA follows: TGTGCCAGCAGCTTAGCGTCAGGGGGCGCGACAGATACGCAGTATTTT. This gives the protein CASSLASGGATDTQYF. The chain carries TRBV7-9 and TRBJ2-3; 8 bases map to TRBD1. Trimming took 0 bases from V and 3 from J; bases not matched to a gene: 5. The CDR3 has 16 amino acids. Looked up from germline, CDR1 is SEHNR and CDR2 is FQNEAQ (reference sequence).

The V call is TRBV12-3 or TRBV12-4, the J call TRBJ1-3; D not certain. The CDR3 sequence is 16 residues long. Trimming took off 5 bases at V and 4 bases at J, with 18 bases between the two ends. CDR3 nucleotides: TGTGCCAGCAGTAACAGAGGCGTCCTGAGAGGAAACACCATATATTTT. Translated, it gives CASSNRGVLRGNTIYF.